These 4 T cell receptor beta chains originate from one sample sequenced in a study of OX40 agonist ivuxolimab in advanced cancers. The data were produced by immunoSEQ multiplex PCR, yet TCRdb's version contains in-frame clones alone and is incomplete. The table has tens of thousands of clones, under 90% seen once. Here the sequenced sample was CD4+ or CD8+ T cells sorted from blood, taken in a trial of the OX40 agonist ivuxolimab. The receptors here all came from an adult with an advanced solid tumor such as melanoma, head and neck, liver or kidney cancer.

V gene TRBV19 combines with J gene TRBJ1-6; the D is unclear. Germline assignment: CDR1 LNHDA and CDR2 SQIVND (reference sequence). CDR3 length: 15 amino acids. V was pared by 3 bases and J by 8 bases, with 14 bases between. CDR3 protein: CASSITIDSDSPLHF. CDR3 sequence (DNA): TGTGCCAGTAGTATCACAATCGATTCGGATTCACCCCTCCACTTT.

This chain links TRBV2 with TRBJ2-1, with 9 bases fitting TRBD2. The CDR3 consists of 14 residues. CDR1 and CDR2 from the germline V gene are SNHLY and FYNNEI. Trimming took 7 bases from V and 7 from J; bases not matched to a gene: 8. The CDR3 coding sequence is TGTGCCAGCAAGTTTGGTAGCGGGGGAAATGAGCAGTTCTTC. The encoded protein is CASKFGSGGNEQFF.

V and J are TRBV19 and TRBJ1-2; D uncertain. The CDR3 is made up of 16 amino acids. Germline CDR1 is LNHDA and CDR2 is SQIVND (reference sequence). Trimming pared 2 bases from V and 4 bases from J, leaving 17 bases between. The CDR3 nucleotides read TGTGCCAGTAGTATATCCCTTCTGAGTATCAGCTATGGCTACACCTTC. It translates to CASSISLLSISYGYTF.

This chain connects TRBV20-1 to TRBJ2-7; D uncertain. The CDR3 has 11 residues. Germline values: CDR1 DFQATT, CDR2 SNEGSKA (reference sequence). V lost 4 bases and J lost 4, with 8 bases in between. The CDR3 here is CSANGPYEQYF. CDR3 DNA sequence: TGCAGTGCTAATGGGCCGTACGAGCAGTACTTC.